Described below is a single T cell receptor (beta chain) sequence and its context. Produced via immunoSEQ multiplex PCR; TCRdb's table is partial and in-frame only. In the table there are approximately 13,000 clones, just under 80% of which are singletons. The CDR3 loop spans 13 amino acids. Germline assignment: CDR1 SGHDT and CDR2 YYEEEE. The germline V and J ends were trimmed by 5 bases and 3 bases, with 12 bases remaining between them. The data are from a study of PD-1 blockade in classical Hodgkin lymphoma. Brentuximab vedotin exposure varied, and every patient relapsed after autologous stem cell transplantation.

This chain connects TRBV5-6 to TRBJ2-7; D is perhaps TRBD2 (5 bases). This receptor was taken from a human donor with classical Hodgkin lymphoma. The sequenced sample was peripheral blood mononuclear cells (PBMCs), obtained at baseline. CDR3 protein: CASSTGWGYEQYF. In nucleotides, the CDR3 is TGTGCCAGCAGTACGGGATGGGGCTACGAGCAGTACTTC.